What follows are 10 T cell receptor beta chains derived from one specimen sequenced in a study of neurological immune-mediated disorders. TCRdb processed the 5' RACE reads anew with MiXCR; each CDR3 protein has one entry. The profile shows 25,000 to 35,000 distinct CDR3 sequences, roughly 4.4% of them singletons. Material for sequencing was PBMCs. The receptors here all came from a man aged 18 to 30 in good health.

This clonotype has at least ten counts. V usage is TRBV20-1 and J usage is TRBJ1-1; perhaps TRBD1 as D (5 bases). The germline V and J ends were trimmed by 5 bases and 7 bases, with 11 bases remaining between them. Germline CDR1 and CDR2: DFQATT and SNEGSKA (reference sequence). CDR3 size: 11 residues. CDR3 nucleotide sequence: TGCAGTGCTTCGAGACAGTTTGAAGCTTTCTTT. It translates to CSASRQFEAFF.

The chain is built from TRBV18 and TRBJ2-1, with 9 bases matching TRBD2. The CDR3 extends over 15 amino acids. With V trimmed by 0 bases and J by 10 bases, 7 bases remained unmatched. Germline CDR1 is KGHSH and CDR2 is LQKENI. The CDR3 sequence is CASSPPGLALWEQFF. CDR3 nucleotide sequence: TGTGCCAGCTCACCACCGGGACTAGCTTTATGGGAGCAGTTCTTC. The complete variable domain, with remaining parts taken from reference TRBV18 and TRBJ2-1, reads NAGVMQNPRHLVRRRGQEARLRCSPMKGHSHVYWYRQLPEEGLKFMVYLQKENIIDESGMPKERFSAEFPKEGPSILRIQQVVRGDSAAYFCASSPPGLALWEQFFGPGTRLTVL.

This clonotype was recorded at least ten times. The V gene is TRBV7-2, the J gene TRBJ1-5; no reliable D call. CDR1 SGHTA and CDR2 FQGNSA come from the germline V gene. The CDR3 extends over 13 amino acids. V shed 6 bases and J shed 2 bases, with 8 bases lying between them. CDR3 residues: CASSPTGNQPQHF. DNA of the CDR3: TGTGCCAGCAGTCCGACCGGCAATCAGCCCCAGCATTTT.

This clonotype was observed many times. The chain is built from TRBV12-3 or TRBV12-4 and TRBJ2-3; maybe TRBD2 (6 bases). The CDR3 has 14 residues. V was cut by 7 bases and J by 5 bases, with 16 bases left in between. The CDR3 loop is CASIVGGSGDTQYF. The CDR3 nucleotides are TGTGCCAGCATTGTAGGAGGTAGCGGAGATACGCAGTATTTT.

This clonotype was counted only a few times. The gene calls are TRBV20-1 and TRBJ2-6, with D maybe TRBD2 (6 bases). The CDR3 is made up of 15 amino acids. The V gene lost 1 base and the J gene lost 3 bases, with 10 bases spanning the gap. CDR1 is DFQATT and CDR2 is SNEGSKA in the germline V gene (reference sequence). The CDR3 DNA reads TGCAGTGCTAGAGGGGGGGTTTTTGGGGCCAACGTCCTGACTTTC. Its protein is CSARGGVFGANVLTF.

This clonotype was recorded many times. The V and J genes are TRBV7-2 and TRBJ2-4; the D gene is possibly TRBD1 (7 bases). Looked up from germline, CDR1 is SGHTA and CDR2 is FQGNSA. Trimming left V 2 bases short and J 8 bases short, with 22 bases between. The CDR3 sequence is 17 residues long. The CDR3 spells CASSLRRVATGKHIQYF. In DNA, the CDR3 is TGTGCCAGCAGCTTAAGGAGGGTTGCGACAGGGAAACACATTCAGTACTTC. The full variable domain, rest sourced from reference TRBV7-2 and TRBJ2-4, is GAGVSQSPSNKVTEKGKDVELRCDPISGHTALYWYRQSLGQGLEFLIYFQGNSAPDKSGLPSDRFSAERTGGSVSTLTIQRTQQEDSAVYLCASSLRRVATGKHIQYFGAGTRLSVL.

This clonotype was observed at least ten times. This rearrangement joins TRBV3-1 to TRBJ1-1, with D uncertain. CDR3 length: 11 amino acids. The germline V gene has CDR1 LGHDT and CDR2 YNNKEL (reference sequence). The V and J ends lost 3 bases and 7 bases respectively, with 6 bases between them. CDR3 loop: CASSHGVEAFF. The CDR3 DNA reads as TGTGCCAGCAGCCACGGAGTTGAAGCTTTCTTT.

This clonotype was observed at least ten times. The V call is TRBV20-1, the J call TRBJ1-1; TRBD1 might be the D (5 bases). CDR3 length: 11 amino acids. V lost 6 bases to trimming and J lost 3 bases, with 8 bases between them. Germline CDR1 DFQATT, CDR2 SNEGSKA (reference sequence). The CDR3 DNA sequence: TGCAGTGCCGTCAGGGACACTGAAGCTTTCTTT. Protein: CSAVRDTEAFF.

This clonotype has a count of ten or more. This chain joins TRBV20-1 and TRBJ1-5, with D perhaps matching TRBD1 (6 bases). The CDR3 is made up of 14 amino acids. Germline V gene data show CDR1 as DFQATT and CDR2 as SNEGSKA (reference sequence). The V end was cut by 4 bases, the J end by 3 bases, with 13 bases between. CDR3 sequence reads: CSATPRDNNQPQHF. The CDR3 DNA reads TGCAGTGCTACTCCTCGGGACAACAATCAGCCCCAGCATTTT.

This clonotype was found many times. The V gene is TRBV5-1, the J gene TRBJ1-1; TRBD1 might be the D (5 bases). CDR3 length: 14 amino acids. CDR1 and CDR2 (germline): SGHRS, YFSETQ. V lost 4 bases to trimming and J lost 0 bases, with 10 bases between them. CDR3 nucleotide sequence: TGCGCCAGCAGCGCGGGACCGCTGAACACTGAAGCTTTCTTT. Its translation: CASSAGPLNTEAFF.